A single sample gave rise to the 30 T cell receptor beta chains below, sequenced in a study of blood T cell repertoires in COVID-19. Sequenced by immunoSEQ multiplex PCR; TCRdb stores in-frame clones only, minus some. The data show 200,000 to 250,000 clones, 87% seen once. Sequences were obtained from PBMCs or T cells enriched from blood (not recorded which). The receptors come from a young man who had recovered from COVID-19.

The gene calls are TRBV19 and TRBJ2-1; perhaps TRBD1 as D (5 bases). Germline CDR1 is LNHDA and CDR2 is SQIVND (reference sequence). There are 15 residues in the CDR3. The V end was cut by 5 bases, the J end by 3 bases, with 14 bases between. CDR3 loop: CASSVDQTVYNEQFF. The CDR3 DNA reads TGTGCCAGTAGTGTTGACCAGACAGTCTACAATGAGCAGTTCTTC.

The CDR3, as DNA: TGTGCCAGCAGCGTGACAGCGAGCTATAATTCACCCCTCCACTTT. It encodes CASSVTASYNSPLHF. The V call is TRBV9, the J call TRBJ1-6; TRBD1 might be the D (5 bases). Germline values: CDR1 SGDLS, CDR2 YYNGEE. Trimming removed 2 bases from V and 3 bases from J, with 9 bases in between. The CDR3 has 15 residues.

This chain joins TRBV4-1 and TRBJ2-5, with 9 bases aligning to TRBD2. The V gene's germline CDR1 is MGHRA and CDR2 YSYEKL. Trimming removed 0 bases from V and 1 base from J; junction bases left unmatched: 9. This CDR3 spans 18 amino acids. This CDR3 reads CASSQDFRASGAQETQYF. In DNA, the CDR3 is TGCGCCAGCAGCCAAGACTTCAGGGCTAGCGGGGCCCAAGAGACCCAGTACTTC.

This rearrangement joins TRBV7-9 to TRBJ1-4, with D hard to call. The germline V gene has CDR1 SEHNR and CDR2 FQNEAQ (reference sequence). The V end was cut by 3 bases, the J end by 0 bases, with 5 bases between. This CDR3 is built from 14 residues. CDR3 in amino acids: CASSFRSTNEKLFF. CDR3 DNA sequence: TGTGCCAGCAGCTTCAGATCAACTAATGAAAAACTGTTTTTT.

The chain carries TRBV25-1 and TRBJ2-7; possibly TRBD1 for D (6 bases). This CDR3 has 13 amino acids. The ends were cut back, 3 bases at V and 4 bases at J, with 10 bases in the middle. Germline CDR1 reads MGHDK; CDR2 reads SYGVNS. The DNA of the CDR3 is TGTGCCAGCAGTGACGGACAGTTTTACGAGCAGTACTTC. Translating gives CASSDGQFYEQYF.

This clone occurred once. The V call is TRBV19, the J call TRBJ2-3, with D hard to call. Looked up from germline, CDR1 is LNHDA and CDR2 is SQIVND (reference sequence). Between the trimmed V and J ends, which lost 4 bases and 3 bases, there was a span of 8 bases. The CDR3 loop spans 13 amino acids. In DNA, the CDR3 is TGTGCCAGTAGTACCCGACTGACAGATACGCAGTATTTT. This sequence encodes CASSTRLTDTQYF.

The CDR3 sequence is CASSFPGNTEAFF. CDR3 nucleotide sequence: TGTGCCAGCAGCTTTCCGGGAAACACTGAAGCTTTCTTT. The rearrangement links TRBV11-2 to TRBJ1-1; D call uncertain. V lost 3 bases and J 2 bases, leaving 7 bases between the germline ends. CDR3 length: 13 residues. Germline V gene data show CDR1 as SGHAT and CDR2 as FQNNGV.

This clone was observed once. The gene calls are TRBV9 and TRBJ2-3, with D tentatively TRBD2 (5 bases). The CDR3 totals 17 residues. Trimming cost V 2 bases and J 0 bases, with 16 bases left between them. Germline V gene data show CDR1 as SGDLS and CDR2 as YYNGEE. The CDR3 bases are TGTGCCAGCAGCGTGTTACGGGATTACTCTAGCACAGATACGCAGTATTTT. Its translation: CASSVLRDYSSTDTQYF.

The chain combines TRBV6-5 with TRBJ2-7, with 7 bases matching TRBD1. The V segment lost 5 bases and the J segment 1 base; nucleotides outside the gene matches: 5. From germline, CDR1 is MNHEY and CDR2 SVGAGI. The CDR3 has 14 residues. The CDR3 loop reads CASSTTGESYEQYF. The CDR3 bases are TGTGCCAGCAGTACTACAGGGGAGTCCTACGAGCAGTACTTC.

This rearrangement joins TRBV10-2 to TRBJ2-3; D not resolved. V lost 1 base and J 2 bases, leaving 10 bases between the germline ends. This CDR3 spans 15 amino acids. Germline loops: CDR1 WSHSY, CDR2 SAAADI. The CDR3 loop is CASSELSKFTDTQYF. The DNA of the CDR3 is TGCGCCAGCAGTGAGTTGTCCAAATTCACAGATACGCAGTATTTT.

This clone was seen a few times. The chain couples TRBV6-5 to TRBJ1-5, with no clear D. CDR3 length: 15 residues. Per the germline V gene, CDR1 is MNHEY and CDR2 is SVGAGI. The ends were cut back, 8 bases at V and 5 bases at J, with 19 bases in the middle. The CDR3 spells CASLPATTYDQPQHF. The CDR3 DNA sequence: TGTGCCAGCCTACCCGCGACAACTTACGATCAGCCCCAGCATTTT.

The rearrangement joins TRBV5-1 to TRBJ1-2; no reliable D call. With 4 bases removed from V and 8 bases from J, the gap between germline ends came to 15 bases. The CDR3 extends over 13 amino acids. The germline V gene encodes CDR1 SGHRS and CDR2 YFSETQ. In DNA form, the CDR3 reads TGCGCCAGCAGCCGTCAAGGGCGGGAGGGCTACACCTTC. Amino acid sequence: CASSRQGREGYTF.

This clone appeared a single time. The V call is TRBV19, the J call TRBJ2-5; 7 nucleotides line up with TRBD2. After removal of 6 bases from V and 5 bases from J, the junction contained 12 bases not matched to a gene. The germline V gene has CDR1 LNHDA and CDR2 SQIVND (reference sequence). CDR3 length: 15 amino acids. CDR3 region: CASSIPGAGVETQYF. In nucleotides, the CDR3 is TGTGCCAGTAGCATCCCCGGGGCGGGAGTGGAGACCCAGTACTTC. The full variable domain, in which reference TRBV19 and TRBJ2-5 provide the parts outside the CDR3, is DGGITQSPKYLFRKEGQNVTLSCEQNLNHDAMYWYRQDPGQGLRLIYYSQIVNDFQKGDIAEGYSVSREKKESFPLTVTSAQKNPTAFYLCASSIPGAGVETQYFGPGTRLLVL.

The V gene is TRBV3-1 (or the pseudogene TRBV3-2), the J gene TRBJ1-2; D unresolved. The CDR3 loop spans 14 amino acids. Germline V lookup: CDR1 LGHDT, CDR2 YNNKEL (reference sequence). V was shortened by 5 bases and J by 6 bases, with 16 bases between the two germline ends. This chain's CDR3 is CASSYGRLEDGYTF. Written as DNA, the CDR3 is TGTGCCAGCAGCTACGGGCGCCTGGAGGATGGCTACACCTTC.

This chain joins TRBV19 and TRBJ2-3, with TRBD2 identical over 15 bases. Germline V gene lookup returns CDR1 LNHDA and CDR2 SQIVND (reference sequence). V gave up 6 bases and J gave up 6 bases; unmatched junction bases: 1. The CDR3 sequence is 14 residues long. This CDR3 is CASSGLAGGDTQYF. Here the CDR3 DNA reads TGTGCCAGTAGCGGACTAGCGGGGGGGGATACGCAGTATTTT.

The V call is TRBV30, the J call TRBJ1-2, with 7 bases matching TRBD1. Trimming took 5 bases from V and 4 from J; bases not matched to a gene: 4. Germline V gene data show CDR1 as GTSNPN and CDR2 as SVGIG (reference sequence). CDR3 length equals 12 residues. CDR3 amino acids: CAWEGGGYGYTF. The DNA of the CDR3 is TGTGCCTGGGAAGGGGGCGGCTATGGCTACACCTTC.

The chain couples TRBV27 to TRBJ2-3; tentative D call: TRBD2 (5 bases). Germline CDR1 reads MNHEY; CDR2 reads SMNVEV (reference sequence). The CDR3 consists of 14 residues. The germline V and J ends were trimmed by 7 bases and 1 base, with 12 bases remaining between them. The DNA for the CDR3 is TGTGCCAGCATGGAGGAGACGGGCACAGATACGCAGTATTTT. Residues: CASMEETGTDTQYF.

This chain links TRBV6-1 with TRBJ1-1; the D gene is possibly TRBD1 (5 bases). CDR3 size: 12 residues. Per germline, CDR1 MNHNS and CDR2 SASEGT. Trimming removed 3 bases at V and 9 bases at J, with 11 bases between. Here the CDR3 reads CASSDWGVQAFF. In nucleotides, the CDR3 is TGTGCCAGCAGTGATTGGGGGGTACAAGCTTTCTTT.

CDR3 sequence (DNA): TGTGCCAGCAGCTCACTAGCGGGAGTGGGTGAGCAGTTCTTC. Residues: CASSSLAGVGEQFF. The V call is TRBV11-2, the J call TRBJ2-1; TRBD2 matches at 11 bases. This CDR3 has 14 residues. Unmatched junction bases numbered 5, after V lost 4 bases and J lost 9 bases. From germline, CDR1 is SGHAT and CDR2 FQNNGV.

This rearrangement joins TRBV27 to TRBJ2-7; 7 nucleotides align to TRBD1. This CDR3 region has 15 residues. The V segment lost 3 bases and the J segment 0 bases; nucleotides outside the gene matches: 5. The germline CDR1 and CDR2 sequences are MNHEY and SMNVEV (reference sequence). The CDR3 is CASSFTGTVSYEQYF. The CDR3 DNA sequence: TGTGCCAGCAGTTTCACCGGGACAGTCTCCTACGAGCAGTACTTC.

The CDR3 sequence: CASSLASPQGAAFF. The CDR3 coding sequence is TGTGCCAGCAGCTTAGCCTCCCCCCAGGGGGCAGCTTTCTTT. The chain recombines TRBV11-2 with TRBJ1-1; 8 bases fit TRBD1. Germline V gives CDR1 SGHAT, CDR2 FQNNGV. Losses at the gene ends were 1 base for V and 10 bases for J; bases not matched to a gene: 8. The CDR3 runs to 14 residues.

The chain links TRBV28 to TRBJ2-7, with 10 bases fitting TRBD1. The CDR3 is made up of 12 amino acids. V lost 8 bases to trimming and J lost 2 bases; unmatched junction nucleotides: 0. CDR1 is MDHEN and CDR2 is SYDVKM in the germline V gene. The CDR3 coding sequence is TGTGCCAGCGGACAGGGGGCCTACGAGCAGTACTTC. Translated, it gives CASGQGAYEQYF.

This chain links TRBV18 with TRBJ2-1; D uncertain. The CDR3 covers 13 residues. V was pared by 1 base and J by 9 bases, with 10 bases between. Germline CDR1 and CDR2: KGHSH and LQKENI. The CDR3 DNA sequence: TGTGCCAGCTCACCACTTCCCGGGTCTGAGCAGTTCTTC. Amino acids: CASSPLPGSEQFF.

This chain links TRBV19 with TRBJ1-5; possible D gene TRBD1, 6 bases. The CDR3 contains 18 residues. CDR1 LNHDA and CDR2 SQIVND come from the germline V gene (reference sequence). Trimming took off 7 bases at V and 0 bases at J, with 22 bases between the two ends. In DNA form, the CDR3 reads TGTGCCAGTAAGGATTGGCAGGGGAGCGTAAATAGCAATCAGCCCCAGCATTTT. As protein: CASKDWQGSVNSNQPQHF.

This rearrangement joins TRBV21-1 to TRBJ2-3; no DNA check was done on the table's D call, TRBD2. TRBV21-1 is an annotated pseudogene. This CDR3 has 14 residues. CDR3 amino acids: CASSSYGVSDTQYF. DNA of the CDR3: TGTGCCAGCAGCTCCTACGGGGTTTCAGATACGCAGTATTTT.

The chain is built from TRBV4-1 and TRBJ2-5; 8 bases agree with TRBD1. In germline, CDR1 is MGHRA, CDR2 YSYEKL. The CDR3 runs to 15 residues. V dropped 5 bases and J dropped 9; count of bases not matched to a gene: 14. The chain's CDR3 is CASSSLPGTGGPQYF. The CDR3 coding sequence is TGCGCCAGCAGCTCCCTCCCCGGGACAGGCGGGCCCCAGTACTTC.

As concerns this clone: Other DNA sequences of this sample code for an identical CDR3. The chain recombines TRBV30 with TRBJ1-6; 10 bases are a match to TRBD1. Germline CDR1 GTSNPN, CDR2 SVGIG (reference sequence). This CDR3 spans 15 amino acids. V shed 0 bases, J shed 7 bases, and the junction held 3 bases outside the gene matches. Here the CDR3 DNA reads TGTGCCTGGAGTGTACCGGGACAGGGGAATTCACCCCTCCACTTT. As protein: CAWSVPGQGNSPLHF.

Points on this clone: The identical CDR3 is also encoded by other nucleotide sequences in the sample. The genes are TRBV12-3 or TRBV12-4 and TRBJ2-1; no firm D call. V was clipped by 6 bases and J by 4 bases, with 4 bases between them. The length of the CDR3 is 11 residues. This CDR3 reads CASSQYNEQFF. In nucleotides, the CDR3 is TGTGCCAGCAGCCAATACAATGAGCAGTTCTTC.

The rearrangement links TRBV3-1 (or the pseudogene TRBV3-2) to TRBJ1-5; no definite D call. Trimming removed 2 bases at V and 7 bases at J, with 9 bases between. Germline CDR1 LGHDT, CDR2 YNNKEL (reference sequence). This CDR3 comprises 13 residues. The chain's CDR3 is CASSQQVRQPQHF. DNA for the CDR3: TGTGCCAGCAGCCAACAGGTTCGGCAGCCCCAGCATTTT.

The rearrangement links TRBV7-2 to TRBJ2-3; possibly TRBD2 for D (5 bases). Germline CDR1 SGHTA, CDR2 FQGNSA. This CDR3 contains 17 residues. Deletions cut 4 bases from V and 1 base from J, with 18 bases between. The CDR3 region has the DNA TGTGCCAGCAGCTCCCTGAGGGCCCGGATCGGCACAGATACGCAGTATTTT. This translates into CASSSLRARIGTDTQYF.